This T cell receptor beta chain was observed in a study of blood T cell repertoires in COVID-19. Trimming removed 4 bases at V and 4 bases at J, with 8 bases between. This CDR3 region has 11 residues. Looked up from germline, CDR1 is DFQATT and CDR2 is SNEGSKA (reference sequence). The protocol was immunoSEQ multiplex PCR, while the TCRdb copy is restricted to in-frame clones and leaves out a portion. The sample has about 170,000 clones, around 82% seen once; the top ten hold around 9.9%. The sequencing sample was made of peripheral blood. This receptor was identified in a man in his sixties or seventies with active or convalescent COVID-19. This chain links TRBV20-1 with TRBJ2-7; TRBD2 might be the D (5 bases). This CDR3 reads CSATGNYEQYF. The CDR3 DNA reads TGCAGTGCTACCGGGAATTACGAGCAGTACTTC.